A selection of T cell receptor beta chains follows, all from one sample in a study of CD8 T cells in ankylosing spondylitis. Using its own MiXCR run on the 5' RACE reads, TCRdb lists one record per CDR3 protein. The table shows under 300,000 distinct CDR3 sequences, with about 10% occurring only once. The source material was blood, either unsorted or a sorted T cell fraction (not recorded which). These receptors originate from a male donor with ankylosing spondylitis or in good health (not recorded which). CDR3s include the opening cysteine and the closing phenylalanine or tryptophan. The order of the fields is clone size, D gene, J gene, V gene, CDR3 protein, CDR3 DNA. A D gene is named only where the DNA matches it firmly. Part of the rows lack a size; the others show once, few, many or a class for expanded clones.

>many|.|TRBJ1-1|TRBV10-2
CASPPPGAIMNTEAFF
TGCGCCAGCCCCCCCCCAGGGGCAATCATGAACACTGAAGCTTTCTTT
>few|.|TRBJ2-7|TRBV5-8
CASSLVGPSIPYEQYF
TGTGCCAGCAGCTTGGTAGGGCCCTCCATCCCCTACGAGCAGTACTTC
>.|TRBD2|TRBJ2-3|TRBV5-1
CASSEGLAEDTQYF
TGCGCCAGCAGTGAGGGACTAGCGGAAGATACGCAGTATTTT
>once|.|TRBJ1-2|TRBV3-1
CASTQEDGLRANYGYTF
TGTGCCAGCACCCAGGAAGACGGACTGAGGGCTAACTATGGCTACACCTTC
>few|TRBD1|TRBJ2-7|TRBV12-3/TRBV12-4
CASSLALIGTGRFEQYF
TGTGCCAGCAGTTTAGCGCTAATTGGGACAGGGAGGTTCGAGCAGTACTTC
>many|.|TRBJ2-1|TRBV5-5
CASSLDSGYNEQFF
TGTGCCAGCAGCTTGGATTCAGGTTACAATGAGCAGTTCTTC
>few|TRBD2|TRBJ2-1|TRBV5-1
CASSSAGLLSYNEQFF
TGCGCCAGCAGCTCCGCGGGACTACTATCGTACAATGAGCAGTTCTTC
>many|.|TRBJ2-7|TRBV6-5
CASSSQPSSYEQYF
TGTGCCAGCAGTTCCCAGCCGAGCTCCTACGAGCAGTACTTC
>many|TRBD2|TRBJ2-2|TRBV24-1
CATSDFLGTSNTGELFF
TGTGCCACCAGTGATTTTTTAGGGACTAGCAACACCGGGGAGCTGTTTTTT
>.|TRBD2|TRBJ2-1|TRBV7-7
CASSPAGLASNEQFF
TGTGCCAGCAGCCCCGCCGGACTAGCCTCCAATGAGCAGTTCTTC
>many|TRBD2|TRBJ2-1|TRBV5-1
CASSRTSGTYNEQFF
TGCGCCAGCAGCCGGACTAGCGGGACTTACAATGAGCAGTTCTTC
>many|.|TRBJ2-5|TRBV7-7
CASSSGTFKTQYF
TGTGCCAGCAGCTCCGGGACTTTTAAGACCCAGTACTTC
>many|.|TRBJ1-2|TRBV28
CASSLFLGPYGYTF
TGTGCCAGCAGTTTATTTTTAGGTCCTTATGGCTACACCTTC
>many|TRBD2|TRBJ2-3|TRBV20-1
CSARDKRGGRADTQYF
TGCAGTGCTAGAGATAAGCGGGGGGGCCGGGCAGATACGCAGTATTTT
>.|.|TRBJ2-1|TRBV7-6
CASSFGQRNEQFF
TGTGCCAGCAGCTTCGGACAACGCAATGAGCAGTTCTTC
>few|.|TRBJ1-4|TRBV6-1
CASRRTYNEKLFF
TGTGCCAGTCGCCGGACTTATAATGAAAAACTGTTTTTT
>few|.|TRBJ1-2|TRBV10-3
CAISDSNYGYTF
TGTGCCATCAGTGACAGTAACTATGGCTACACCTTC
>.|TRBD2|TRBJ2-2|TRBV7-3
CASSDRLAGTPGELFF
TGTGCCAGCAGCGATCGACTAGCGGGGACCCCCGGGGAGCTGTTTTTT
>few|.|TRBJ1-4|TRBV20-1
CSAREVAAEKLFF
TGCAGTGCCCGGGAGGTGGCAGCCGAAAAACTGTTTTTT
>many|.|TRBJ2-3|TRBV29-1
CSALEISTDTQYF
TGCAGCGCTTTGGAGATTAGCACAGATACGCAGTATTTT
>many|.|TRBJ1-5|TRBV3-1
CASSQGTGYNQPQHF
TGTGCCAGCAGCCAAGGTACAGGGTACAATCAGCCCCAGCATTTT
>many|TRBD1|TRBJ1-1|TRBV5-1
CASSLGQGAGTEAFF
TGCGCCAGCAGCTTGGGGCAGGGGGCAGGTACTGAAGCTTTCTTT
>many|.|TRBJ1-2|TRBV6-6
CATSRGEGYTF
TGTGCCACCTCCCGGGGGGAAGGCTACACCTTC
>many|TRBD2|TRBJ2-3|TRBV5-1
CASSLERGAYTDTQYF
TGCGCCAGCAGTTTAGAGCGGGGGGCCTACACAGATACGCAGTATTTT
>many|TRBD2|TRBJ2-7|TRBV6-4
CASSVRPSGSTYEQYF
TGTGCCAGCAGTGTTCGGCCTAGCGGGAGTACCTACGAGCAGTACTTC
>many|.|TRBJ2-2|TRBV5-1
CASSSFYNTGELFF
TGCGCCAGCAGCTCCTTCTATAACACCGGGGAGCTGTTTTTT
>many|TRBD2|TRBJ2-2|TRBV5-1
CASRGLAGDTGELFF
TGCGCCAGCAGGGGACTAGCGGGAGACACCGGGGAGCTGTTTTTT
>.|TRBD1|TRBJ2-5|TRBV25-1
CASSTGTGDKETQYF
TGTGCCAGCAGTACCGGGACAGGGGACAAAGAGACCCAGTACTTC
>.|.|TRBJ1-5|TRBV20-1
CSARGGPNQPQHF
TGCAGTGCTAGGGGGGGGCCCAATCAGCCCCAGCATTTT
>many|TRBD1|TRBJ1-4|TRBV5-1
CASSLTGVRGEKLFF
TGCGCCAGCAGCCTGACAGGGGTACGAGGTGAAAAACTGTTTTTT
>many|TRBD2|TRBJ2-5|TRBV10-3
CAISGDSSGFETQYF
TGTGCCATCAGTGGGGATTCTAGCGGGTTCGAGACCCAGTACTTC
>many|.|TRBJ1-1|TRBV29-1
CSVSLGLGDTEAFF
TGCAGCGTCTCTCTTGGCTTGGGGGACACTGAAGCTTTCTTT
>few|.|TRBJ1-1|TRBV10-3
CAISDSNTEAFF
TGTGCCATCAGTGATTCTAACACTGAAGCTTTCTTT
>.|.|TRBJ2-6|TRBV9
CASSVGSSGANVLTF
TGTGCCAGCAGCGTAGGGAGCTCTGGGGCCAACGTCCTGACTTTC
>many|.|TRBJ1-2|TRBV20-1
CSARPGTALYGYTF
TGCAGTGCTAGACCTGGGACCGCCCTCTATGGCTACACCTTC